This T cell receptor beta chain was profiled in a study of identical twins (dated by TCRdb to about 2016). Regarding the complete study: The study deep-sequenced TCR alpha and beta repertoires from monozygotic twins, unrelated adults of various ages and cord blood to test whether fetal clonotypes persist. To rule out contamination, the twin experiments were replicated at different times with different library preparation protocols. The paper as a whole reports these results and caveats: Excess twin sharing in beta out-of-frame sequences was weaker because fewer shared sequences lowered the signal-to-noise ratio. Out-of-frame TCR alpha sharing in monozygotic twins was systematically underestimated by recombination models, whereas sharing between unrelated individuals was in agreement with the recombination models. Compared with coincidental sharing between unrelated individuals, an excess of low generation-probability sequences was observed among out-of-frame TCR alpha sequences shared between twins. Invariant T cells such as MAIT and iNKT could partly confound zero-insertion analyses, although diverse VJ usage argued against such confounding for most clonotypes. Conclusions relied on cross-sectional statistical analysis, since the same donors could not be followed over many years. Fewer insertions were carried by abundant cord blood beta clonotypes, a similar but weaker trend appeared in young adult naive repertoires, and no such trend appeared in memory repertoires.

The library was built by means of 5' RACE. TCRdb shows the sequencer as Illumina HiSeq 2000. Template switching introduced a universal primer binding site; the final cDNA contained a unique molecular identifier, enabling accurate counting of TCR cDNA molecules. Specific primers in the conserved constant-segment region were used to synthesize first-strand cDNA for TCR alpha and beta chains. To control for contamination, every cDNA library carried two barcodes: a SMART-Mk sample barcode plus Illumina barcodes. TruSeq adapter sequences and Illumina sample barcodes were added in two successive PCR steps. TCR alpha and beta cDNA libraries were sequenced on the Illumina HiSeq platform with custom primers. In the paper's pipeline: MiGEC was used to process raw reads and extract unique molecular identifiers, and MiXCR was used to find CDR3 positions. For each individual, recombination models were inferred using an EM algorithm with the repgenHMM and IGoR tools. Shared clonotypes were analyzed with the tcR package in R, and sharing was normalized by the product of cloneset sizes. Out-of-frame nonproductive sequences were analyzed to study raw recombination free of thymic and clonal selection effects. The public reads were run again by TCRdb, first through fastp at Q25 and then through MiXCR, and only productive beta chains were kept. CDR3 protein sequences are deduplicated, and each keeps its most common genes and DNA. V and J calls and clone size were set by TCRdb, not the authors. The sample table holds about 460,000 distinct CDR3 sequences, of which 11% to 15% were seen once. The top ten clones comprise roughly 0.5% of the sample.

Only healthy Caucasian donors were included. Three pairs of female monozygotic twins, all aged roughly 18 to 30 years, made up the twin cohort. Positive isolation kits from Invitrogen were used to isolate CD4+ and CD8+ T cell populations. Many counts were recorded for this clonotype. The clone's antigen remains unknown. Base qualities are not recorded, but no much larger clone differs from it by a single base. Spanning cysteine to phenylalanine, the CDR3 consists of 14 amino acids. Solely the CDR3 DNA is kept, with 42 bases framed from the first base. For CDR1 and CDR2, the germline V gene lists SQVTM and ANQGSEA. Cut back by 2 bases and 2 bases, the V and J ends lie 9 bases apart. The data also belong to a second study, concerning yellow fever vaccine responses in identical twins. Drawing on the second study: According to the authors, in identical twins the way T cells responded to vaccination appeared partly convergent and partly personalized. In the study, vaccine-responding T cell clones were precisely tracked in identical twins.

This clonotype was sampled from a woman aged 18-29 years in good health. This sequence uses TRBV29-1 and TRBJ2-2; no D segment can be confidently identified. The sequenced sample consisted of CD4+ T cells sorted from blood. The sequence in DNA is TGCAGCGTTGAACCAAGCTTAAACACCGGGGAGCTGTTTTTT. Its protein is CSVEPSLNTGELFF.